This T cell receptor (beta chain) was captured by sequencing in a study of blood T cell repertoires in COVID-19. Across the whole study: Acute and convalescent COVID-19 samples came from the United States, Italy and Spain. T cells, B-cell-depleted T cells, or PBMCs supplied cDNA or gDNA.

Original processing notes: The authors estimated nucleated cell counts from reference gene primer amplification. The protocol was immunoSEQ multiplex PCR, while the TCRdb copy is restricted to in-frame clones and leaves out a portion. V, J and clone size are taken as reported in that table, and D and trimming were inferred from the DNA itself. The data contain under 300,000 clones, approximately 85% of them singletons. CDR1 is SEHNR and CDR2 is FQNEAQ in the germline V gene (reference sequence). CDR3 size: 14 residues. With V trimmed by 1 base and J by 11 bases, 9 bases remained unmatched. This receptor was taken from an older woman with acute or convalescent COVID-19. The sample taken for sequencing was peripheral blood. The V gene is TRBV7-9, the J gene TRBJ2-3; 7 bases are a match to TRBD2. In DNA form, the CDR3 reads TGTGCCAGCAGCTTAGAGATCCCTGGGGAGGGGCAGTATTTT. Protein: CASSLEIPGEGQYF.